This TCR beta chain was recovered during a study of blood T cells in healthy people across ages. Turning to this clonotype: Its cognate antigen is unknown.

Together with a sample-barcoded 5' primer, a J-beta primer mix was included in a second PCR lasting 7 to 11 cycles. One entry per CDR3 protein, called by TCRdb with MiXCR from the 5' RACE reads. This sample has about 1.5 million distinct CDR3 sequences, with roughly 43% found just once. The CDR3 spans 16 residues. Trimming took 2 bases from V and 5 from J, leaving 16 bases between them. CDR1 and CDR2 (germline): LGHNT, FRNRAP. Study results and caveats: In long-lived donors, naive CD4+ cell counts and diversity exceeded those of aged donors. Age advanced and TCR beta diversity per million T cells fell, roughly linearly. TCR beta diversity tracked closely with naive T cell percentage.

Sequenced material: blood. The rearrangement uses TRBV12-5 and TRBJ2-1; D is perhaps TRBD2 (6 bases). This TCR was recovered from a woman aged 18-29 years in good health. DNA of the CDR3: TGTGCTAGTGGTTTGCAAGATGAGCGGGTGCACAATGAGCAGTTCTTC. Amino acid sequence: CASGLQDERVHNEQFF.